This T cell receptor (beta chain) originates from a study of CD8+ T cells in alopecia areata. General observations from the study: Given one nonresponder, whether baseline CD8+ expansion relates to response remains uncertain. Lesional scalp displayed greater clonality than normal scalp, most notably in alopecia totalis/universalis.

V was clipped by 3 bases and J by 0 bases, with 15 bases between them. CDR3 length equals 16 residues. Germline V CDR1 and CDR2: LNHDA, SQIVND (reference sequence). Described treatment: oral pan-JAK inhibitor, 5-10 mg twice daily. Concerning this clone: Antigen specificity is unknown. Other nucleotide sequences from this sample produce the same CDR3.

Sequencing used cDNA as its template, made by extracting RNA and reverse transcribing it. The method was immunoSEQ multiplex PCR; TCRdb's version includes in-frame clones alone and lacks a portion of them. The data hold 85,000 to 95,000 clones, with about two thirds observed a single time. Sequencing used CD8+ T cells sorted from blood, obtained around week 44, from a patient treated with tofacitinib. The receptor was derived from a human donor with alopecia areata. This sequence joins TRBV19 and TRBJ2-7, with no clear D. CDR3 residues: CASSIGDGISSYEQYF. DNA of the CDR3: TGTGCCAGTAGTATCGGTGATGGTATCAGCTCCTACGAGCAGTACTTC. Full variable domain (remainder filled in from reference TRBV19 and TRBJ2-7): DGGITQSPKYLFRKEGQNVTLSCEQNLNHDAMYWYRQDPGQGLRLIYYSQIVNDFQKGDIAEGYSVSREKKESFPLTVTSAQKNPTAFYLCASSIGDGISSYEQYFGPGTRLTVT.